This T cell receptor (beta chain) came from a study of blood T cell repertoires in COVID-19. Looking at the study overall: Acute and convalescent COVID-19 samples came from the United States, Italy and Spain. Sample material is recorded as cDNA or gDNA derived from T cells, B-cell-depleted T cells, or PBMCs.

Germline V gives CDR1 SGHDT, CDR2 YYEEEE. This CDR3 is built from 16 residues. The V gene lost 4 bases and the J gene lost 3 bases, with 17 bases spanning the gap. Patients at the Seattle site were enrolled during active infection and followed longitudinally. In the authors' methods: Reference gene primer amplification gave nucleated cell count estimates. Produced via immunoSEQ multiplex PCR; TCRdb's table is partial and in-frame only. V, J and clone size reflect that table, while D and trimming were determined from the DNA. The data contain about 200,000 clones, roughly 85% of them singletons. The source of this sequence is a woman in her 70s with COVID-19, enrolled during active disease. The specimen sequenced was peripheral blood. This rearrangement joins TRBV5-6 to TRBJ1-5; D possibly corresponds to TRBD1 (5 bases). The DNA for the CDR3 is TGTGCCAGCAGCACCGAATCAGACAGCCACAATCAGCCCCAGCATTTT. Protein sequence: CASSTESDSHNQPQHF. Based on the CDR3 plus reference TRBV5-6 and TRBJ1-5, the full variable domain is DAGVTQSPTHLIKTRGQQVTLRCSPKSGHDTVSWYQQALGQGPQFIFQYYEEEERQRGNFPDRFSGHQFPNYSSELNVNALLLGDSALYLCASSTESDSHNQPQHFGDGTRLSIL.